The rows below give T cell receptor beta chains drawn from one sample of a study of T-cell memory formation after mild COVID-19. TCRdb recomputed calls from the 5' RACE reads with MiXCR, one row per CDR3 protein. The repertoire includes about 190,000 distinct CDR3 sequences, 25% to 35% of them detected once, and over 9.5% sits in the top ten. The specimen was PBMCs or a T cell subset sorted from them (not recorded which). These receptors were obtained from an adult woman who had mild COVID-19 (a few samples of this study predate the infection). Cell type and time point are not known. Both conserved end residues are part of each CDR3. Fields, in order: V gene, J gene, D gene, clone size, CDR3 DNA, CDR3 protein. A D gene is named only where the DNA matches it firmly. Not every row has a clone size; where given, it reads once, few, many or a size class.

V: TRBV11-2; J: TRBJ2-7; D: TRBD1; size: NA; DNA: TGTGCCAGCAGCTTAGTTGGGACAGCCTCCTACGAGCAGTACTTC; CDR3: CASSLVGTASYEQYF
V: TRBV24-1; J: TRBJ1-2; D: NA; size: NA; DNA: TGTGCCACCAGTGATTTGCAGGGTGGCTACACCTTC; CDR3: CATSDLQGGYTF
V: TRBV5-6; J: TRBJ2-5; D: TRBD2; size: NA; DNA: TGTGCCAGCAGCCTTGATGTCCTAGCGGGAGGGAGAACCCAGTACTTC; CDR3: CASSLDVLAGGRTQYF
V: TRBV9; J: TRBJ2-1; D: TRBD2; size: few; DNA: TGTGCCAGCAGCGTAGAGGGCGGGAGATCGAGCAATGAGCAGTTCTTC; CDR3: CASSVEGGRSSNEQFF
V: TRBV4-2; J: TRBJ2-7; D: TRBD2; size: NA; DNA: TGTGCCAGCAGTCATGGGGAGGGGCTCGGGATCGAGCAGTACTTC; CDR3: CASSHGEGLGIEQYF
V: TRBV9; J: TRBJ2-1; D: NA; size: NA; DNA: TGTGCCAGCAGCACCCCAGCGGTAGGGGGGGAGCAGTTCTTC; CDR3: CASSTPAVGGEQFF
V: TRBV20-1; J: TRBJ2-5; D: TRBD2; size: NA; DNA: TGCAGTGCTAGGGATAGCGGGGGGCCTCAAGAGACCCAGTACTTC; CDR3: CSARDSGGPQETQYF
V: TRBV30; J: TRBJ2-3; D: NA; size: few; DNA: TGTGCCTGGAGTGAACTTTTGGATACGCAGTATTTT; CDR3: CAWSELLDTQYF
V: TRBV3-1; J: TRBJ2-1; D: NA; size: many; DNA: TGTGCCAGCAGCCAAGGACTTGGACAGAACACCTACAATGAGCAGTTCTTC; CDR3: CASSQGLGQNTYNEQFF
V: TRBV19; J: TRBJ1-1; D: NA; size: NA; DNA: TGTGCCAGTAGTATAGGAGATGGGGGGCGACCGAACACTGAAGCTTTCTTT; CDR3: CASSIGDGGRPNTEAFF
V: TRBV13; J: TRBJ1-1; D: NA; size: NA; DNA: TGTGCCAGCAGCTCGGCGGCCCTAAACACTGAAGCTTTCTTT; CDR3: CASSSAALNTEAFF
V: TRBV20-1; J: TRBJ2-1; D: TRBD2; size: few; DNA: TGCAGTGCTAGAGATTGGCTAGCGGGGGAGAGGAGCTCCTACAATGAGCAGTTCTTC; CDR3: CSARDWLAGERSSYNEQFF
V: TRBV4-2; J: TRBJ2-5; D: NA; size: many; DNA: TGTGCCAGCAGCCAAGATACGATACAAGAGACCCAGTACTTC; CDR3: CASSQDTIQETQYF
V: TRBV25-1; J: TRBJ1-1; D: TRBD1; size: NA; DNA: TGTGCCAGCAGTGACCACCGGACAGGGGCGAGAGCTTTCTTT; CDR3: CASSDHRTGARAFF
V: TRBV7-8; J: TRBJ2-7; D: NA; size: NA; DNA: TGTGCCAGCAGCTTCCGGGACTTCCTCTACGAGCAGTACTTC; CDR3: CASSFRDFLYEQYF
V: TRBV20-1; J: TRBJ1-2; D: NA; size: few; DNA: TGCAGTGCTAGTGGCAGTACTAACTATGGCTACACCTTC; CDR3: CSASGSTNYGYTF
V: TRBV20-1; J: TRBJ2-7; D: NA; size: NA; DNA: TGCAGTGCTAGAGTTCCGGGGACCACCTACGAGCAGTACTTC; CDR3: CSARVPGTTYEQYF
V: TRBV5-1; J: TRBJ1-5; D: NA; size: few; DNA: TGCGCCAGCAGCTTAGACAGTCAATATCAGCCCCAGCATTTT; CDR3: CASSLDSQYQPQHF
V: TRBV20-1; J: TRBJ2-1; D: NA; size: few; DNA: TGCAGTGCTGACCCGGATAATGAGCAGTTCTTC; CDR3: CSADPDNEQFF
V: TRBV5-4; J: TRBJ2-7; D: TRBD2; size: NA; DNA: TGTGCCAGCAGCATGTGGACTAGCGCGACCTCCTACGAGCAGTACTTC; CDR3: CASSMWTSATSYEQYF
V: TRBV30; J: TRBJ2-7; D: TRBD2; size: few; DNA: TGTGCCTGGAGTCGAAAGACTAGCGGGAGTTACGAGCAGTACTTC; CDR3: CAWSRKTSGSYEQYF
V: TRBV4-2; J: TRBJ2-1; D: NA; size: few; DNA: TGTGCCAGCAGCCTAGACCCCAGCGGTGAGCAGTTCTTC; CDR3: CASSLDPSGEQFF
V: TRBV7-9; J: TRBJ1-1; D: NA; size: NA; DNA: TGTGCCAGCAGCTTAGGGATGAACACTGAAGCTTTCTTT; CDR3: CASSLGMNTEAFF
V: TRBV29-1; J: TRBJ2-7; D: NA; size: few; DNA: TGCAGCGTTGGTACCTCCTACGAGCAGTACTTC; CDR3: CSVGTSYEQYF
V: TRBV6-5; J: TRBJ2-5; D: NA; size: few; DNA: TGTGCCAGCAGTCCTGGTGGGCCCCAGTACTTC; CDR3: CASSPGGPQYF
V: TRBV5-1; J: TRBJ2-2; D: NA; size: NA; DNA: TGCGCCAGCAAGTTTGAAGGGGGACTTGCCGGGGAGCTGTTTTTT; CDR3: CASKFEGGLAGELFF
V: TRBV11-2; J: TRBJ2-3; D: NA; size: NA; DNA: TGTGCCAGCAGCCAACAGGGCATCGGGGCAGATACGCAGTATTTT; CDR3: CASSQQGIGADTQYF
V: TRBV2; J: TRBJ2-7; D: TRBD1; size: NA; DNA: TGTGCCAGCAGTGCCGGGACAGGCCAACACCTATACGAGCAGTACTTC; CDR3: CASSAGTGQHLYEQYF
V: TRBV7-9; J: TRBJ2-7; D: TRBD1; size: NA; DNA: TGTGCCAGCAGCGTGGACAGGGGGTCCGTTCTTTACTTC; CDR3: CASSVDRGSVLYF
V: TRBV12-3/TRBV12-4; J: TRBJ2-5; D: NA; size: few; DNA: TGTGCCAGCAGCAGAGCAGGGGTTAAAGAGACCCAGTACTTC; CDR3: CASSRAGVKETQYF
V: TRBV5-6; J: TRBJ2-1; D: TRBD2; size: NA; DNA: TGTGCCAGCAGCTGGGCTAGCGGGAGCACCACCTACAATGAGCAGTTCTTC; CDR3: CASSWASGSTTYNEQFF
V: TRBV12-3/TRBV12-4; J: TRBJ2-1; D: NA; size: NA; DNA: TGTGCCAGCAGTAAACAGGGTAGAGGCAATGAGCAGTTCTTC; CDR3: CASSKQGRGNEQFF
V: TRBV7-6; J: TRBJ2-1; D: NA; size: few; DNA: TGTGCCAGCAGCTCATCGTTAGGGTTTCGGGATGAGCAGTTCTTC; CDR3: CASSSSLGFRDEQFF
V: TRBV5-1; J: TRBJ2-5; D: NA; size: NA; DNA: TGCGCCAGCAGCTTAGACCACGGGGAGACCCAGTACTTC; CDR3: CASSLDHGETQYF
V: TRBV3-1; J: TRBJ2-3; D: NA; size: few; DNA: TGTGCCAGCAGCCAAGGCCGCCATTTAGTTACGCAGTATTTT; CDR3: CASSQGRHLVTQYF
V: TRBV4-1; J: TRBJ2-5; D: NA; size: few; DNA: TGCGCCAGCAGCCAAGGTTTAAAAGAGACCCAGTACTTC; CDR3: CASSQGLKETQYF
V: TRBV5-1; J: TRBJ1-1; D: NA; size: NA; DNA: TGCGCCAGCAGCCTACAGGGTGGCATGAACACTGAAGCTTTCTTT; CDR3: CASSLQGGMNTEAFF
V: TRBV6-5; J: TRBJ1-2; D: NA; size: NA; DNA: TGTGCCAGCAGTTACAGAGGGGGGCGAGGTGGTGGCTACACCTTC; CDR3: CASSYRGGRGGGYTF
V: TRBV7-9; J: TRBJ2-6; D: TRBD1; size: few; DNA: TGTGCCAGCAGCTTAGGCGACAGGGGATTGTCTGGGGCCAACGTCCTGACTTTC; CDR3: CASSLGDRGLSGANVLTF
V: TRBV24-1; J: TRBJ2-1; D: TRBD2; size: few; DNA: TGTGCCACCAGTGGCCGGGGAGGGTTTAATGAGCAGTTCTTC; CDR3: CATSGRGGFNEQFF
V: TRBV6-7; J: TRBJ2-1; D: NA; size: NA; DNA: TGTGCCAGCAGTTACTCGAGTATCCCTACTGGAGAGGTGCAGTTCTTC; CDR3: CASSYSSIPTGEVQFF
V: TRBV5-1; J: TRBJ2-1; D: NA; size: few; DNA: TGCGCCAGCAGCTTGCCCGGGGCAGACCATTACAATGAGCAGTTCTTC; CDR3: CASSLPGADHYNEQFF
V: TRBV23-1; J: TRBJ2-1; D: NA; size: few; DNA: TGCGCCAGCAGTCAAAAGCCTGAGGGGCATCCTAATGAGCAGTTCTTC; CDR3: CASSQKPEGHPNEQFF
V: TRBV3-1; J: TRBJ2-1; D: NA; size: NA; DNA: TGTGCCAGCAGAACGGGACATTCCAATGAGCAGTTCTTC; CDR3: CASRTGHSNEQFF
V: TRBV15; J: TRBJ2-5; D: TRBD2; size: few; DNA: TGTGCCACCAGCTTTCGGACTAGCGGGCAAGAGACCCAGTACTTC; CDR3: CATSFRTSGQETQYF
V: TRBV25-1; J: TRBJ2-7; D: TRBD1; size: NA; DNA: TGTGCCAGCAGTGAATCTCGACAGGGGGCCTACGAGCAGTACTTC; CDR3: CASSESRQGAYEQYF
V: TRBV29-1; J: TRBJ1-5; D: NA; size: NA; DNA: TGCAGCGCTTCCCAGGGGCCAAATCAGCCCCAGCATTTT; CDR3: CSASQGPNQPQHF
V: TRBV7-2; J: TRBJ2-7; D: NA; size: NA; DNA: TGTGCCATCCTCCAGGGGGGTTACGAGCAGTACTTC; CDR3: CAILQGGYEQYF
V: TRBV6-5; J: TRBJ2-7; D: TRBD1; size: few; DNA: TGTGCCAGCAGTTTACAGGGACAGGGCCAGCAGTACTTC; CDR3: CASSLQGQGQQYF
V: TRBV12-3/TRBV12-4; J: TRBJ2-2; D: NA; size: NA; DNA: TGTGCCAGCAGTTTGACGGAGAGGAACACCGGGGAGCTGTTTTTT; CDR3: CASSLTERNTGELFF
V: TRBV7-2; J: TRBJ2-4; D: TRBD2; size: NA; DNA: TGTGCCAGCAGCTCCTTAGCGGGAGGGGCCAAAAACATTCAGTACTTC; CDR3: CASSSLAGGAKNIQYF
V: TRBV6-5; J: TRBJ2-7; D: TRBD2; size: NA; DNA: TGTGCCAGCAGTTTTGGACAGGGACTAGCGGGAGACGAGCAGTACTTC; CDR3: CASSFGQGLAGDEQYF
V: TRBV10-3; J: TRBJ1-5; D: TRBD1; size: NA; DNA: TGTGCCACCGCTCGACAGGGGGCGAATAGCAATCAGCCCCAGCATTTT; CDR3: CATARQGANSNQPQHF
V: TRBV7-2; J: TRBJ1-1; D: TRBD1; size: NA; DNA: TGTGCCAGCAGCTTAACAGGGGGCATGAACACTGAAGCTTTCTTT; CDR3: CASSLTGGMNTEAFF
V: TRBV7-9; J: TRBJ2-7; D: NA; size: NA; DNA: TGTGCCAGCAGCTTAGCGTCACATCCCTACGAGCAGTACTTC; CDR3: CASSLASHPYEQYF